Included here is one T cell receptor (beta chain) sequence, with context. Its antigen remains unknown. The data were obtained in a study of vaccination effects on CD4 cells after COVID-19. Study as a whole: Either the BNT162b2 or mRNA-1273 vaccine was given to participants in two doses.

The junction had 4 bases not matched to a gene; V was cut back by 5 bases and J by 2 bases. There are 15 residues in the CDR3. Germline loops: CDR1 SGHTA, CDR2 FQGNSA. CD4+ T cell isolation took place after less than 13 days of culture. Nucleocapsid antibodies stayed negative before and after vaccination, showing no earlier SARS-CoV-2 infection. Study-level results: Relatively few convalescent patients took part in the study, which had no early post-infection timepoints.

Profiled with immunoSEQ multiplex PCR; TCRdb holds only in-frame clones, not every one. This table holds more than 30,000 clones, around 76% found once. This TCR was sampled from a human donor who received a COVID-19 vaccine. The sequenced sample was CD4+ T cells from PBMCs cultured without peptide, obtained before COVID-19 vaccination. The chain joins TRBV7-2 to TRBJ1-5; TRBD1 matches at 9 bases. CDR3 DNA sequence: TGTGCCAGCAGCCCGGGACAGGGTGGCAATCAGCCCCAGCATTTT. As protein: CASSPGQGGNQPQHF.